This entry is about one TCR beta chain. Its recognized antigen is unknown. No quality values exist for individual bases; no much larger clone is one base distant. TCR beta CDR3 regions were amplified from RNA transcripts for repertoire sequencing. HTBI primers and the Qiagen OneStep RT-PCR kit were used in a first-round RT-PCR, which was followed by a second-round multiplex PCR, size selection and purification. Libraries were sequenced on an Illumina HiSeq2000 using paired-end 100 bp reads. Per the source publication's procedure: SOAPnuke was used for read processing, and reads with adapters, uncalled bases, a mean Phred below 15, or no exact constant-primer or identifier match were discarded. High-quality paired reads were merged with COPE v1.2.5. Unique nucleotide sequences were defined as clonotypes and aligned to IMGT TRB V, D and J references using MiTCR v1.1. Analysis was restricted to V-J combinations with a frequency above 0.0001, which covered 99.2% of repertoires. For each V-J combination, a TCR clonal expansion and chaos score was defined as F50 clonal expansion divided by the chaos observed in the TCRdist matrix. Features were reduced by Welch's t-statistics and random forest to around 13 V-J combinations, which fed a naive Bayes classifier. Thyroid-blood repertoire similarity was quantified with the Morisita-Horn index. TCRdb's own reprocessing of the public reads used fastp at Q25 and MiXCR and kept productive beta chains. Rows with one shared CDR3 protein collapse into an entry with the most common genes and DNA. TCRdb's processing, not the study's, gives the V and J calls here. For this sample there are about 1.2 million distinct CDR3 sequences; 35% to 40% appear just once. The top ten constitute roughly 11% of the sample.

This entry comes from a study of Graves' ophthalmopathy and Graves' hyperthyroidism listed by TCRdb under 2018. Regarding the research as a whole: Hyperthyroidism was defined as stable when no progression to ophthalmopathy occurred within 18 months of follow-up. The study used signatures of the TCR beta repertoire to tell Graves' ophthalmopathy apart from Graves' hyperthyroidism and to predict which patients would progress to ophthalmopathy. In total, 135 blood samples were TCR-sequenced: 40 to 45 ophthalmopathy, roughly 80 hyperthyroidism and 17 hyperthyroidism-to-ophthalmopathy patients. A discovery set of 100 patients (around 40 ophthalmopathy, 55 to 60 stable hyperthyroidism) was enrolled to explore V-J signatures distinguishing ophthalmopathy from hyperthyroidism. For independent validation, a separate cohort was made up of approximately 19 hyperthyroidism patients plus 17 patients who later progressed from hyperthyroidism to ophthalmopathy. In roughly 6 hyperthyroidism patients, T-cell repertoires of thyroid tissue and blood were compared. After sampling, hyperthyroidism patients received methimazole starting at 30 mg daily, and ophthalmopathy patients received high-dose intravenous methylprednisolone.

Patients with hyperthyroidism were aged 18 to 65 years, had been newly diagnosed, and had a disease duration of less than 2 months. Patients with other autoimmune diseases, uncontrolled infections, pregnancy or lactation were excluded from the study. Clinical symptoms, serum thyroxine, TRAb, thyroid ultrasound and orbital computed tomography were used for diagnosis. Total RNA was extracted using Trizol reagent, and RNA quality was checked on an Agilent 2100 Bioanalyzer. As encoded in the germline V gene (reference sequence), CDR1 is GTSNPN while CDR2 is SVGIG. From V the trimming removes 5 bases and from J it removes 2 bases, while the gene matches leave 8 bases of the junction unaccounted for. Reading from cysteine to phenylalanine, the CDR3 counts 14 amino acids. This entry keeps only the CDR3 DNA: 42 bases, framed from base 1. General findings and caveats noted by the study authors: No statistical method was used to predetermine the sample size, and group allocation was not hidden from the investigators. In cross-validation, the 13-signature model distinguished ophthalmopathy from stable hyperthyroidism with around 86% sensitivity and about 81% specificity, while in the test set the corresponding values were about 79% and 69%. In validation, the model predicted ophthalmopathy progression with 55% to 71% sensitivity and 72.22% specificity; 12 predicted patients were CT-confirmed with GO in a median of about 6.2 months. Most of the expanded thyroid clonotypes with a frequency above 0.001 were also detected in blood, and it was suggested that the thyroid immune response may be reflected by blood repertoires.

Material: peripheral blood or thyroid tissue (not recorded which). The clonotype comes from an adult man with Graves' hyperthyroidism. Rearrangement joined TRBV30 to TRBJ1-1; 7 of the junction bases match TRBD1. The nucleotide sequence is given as TGTGCCTGGGCCAAACAGGGGAGAAACACTGAAGCTTTCTTT. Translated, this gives CAWAKQGRNTEAFF.